Listed below are T cell receptor beta chains from one sample, sequenced in a study of radiation and T cells in renal cell carcinoma. Method: immunoSEQ multiplex PCR; TCRdb's copy keeps in-frame clones and lacks some. The data contain about 16,000 clones, roughly 58% of them singletons. The specimen comprised tumor tissue, sampled from a patient whose treatment was nephrectomy without radiotherapy. The source of these receptors is a man in his sixties with renal cell carcinoma. Both conserved end residues are trimmed from each CDR3. Each record gives: clone size, J gene, V gene, CDR3 protein. Part of the rows lack a size; the others show once, few, many or a class for expanded clones.

large,TRBJ2-7,TRBV21-1,ASSKIQGLEQY
-,TRBJ1-2,TRBV6-5,ALGGPHYGYT
once,TRBJ1-2,TRBV9,ASSGQQGRGYGYT
medium-sized,TRBJ1-5,TRBV27,ASSLFQNQPQH
-,TRBJ1-2,TRBV2,ASIRDLGGYT
-,TRBJ2-3,TRBV2,ASSDPGSSTDTQY
-,TRBJ2-7,TRBV23-1,ASSQSPDFPYEQY
few,TRBJ1-4,TRBV27,ASRLQGAEKLF
-,TRBJ2-1,TRBV14,ASSPGSGFYNEQF
-,TRBJ1-2,TRBV4-1,ASSQEGGLYSYT
-,TRBJ1-2,TRBV28,ASSATDSYYGYT
-,TRBJ1-6,TRBV13,ASSQEGGANSPLH
-,TRBJ1-5,TRBV6-5,ASRPHDRDHQPQH
few,TRBJ2-3,TRBV11-2,ASSFTSGGARDTQY
medium-sized,TRBJ1-4,TRBV6-4,ASSDEQGGKLF
-,TRBJ2-7,TRBV30,AWSPDSSPYEQY
medium-sized,TRBJ2-7,TRBV7-2,ASSFSGSYEQY
-,TRBJ2-4,TRBV5-1,ASSLTGGENIQY
few,TRBJ2-3,TRBV10-3,AISEPGQSTDTQY
-,TRBJ1-1,TRBV6-1,ASSVIVNTEAF
-,TRBJ2-5,TRBV19,ASSRGRNIEETQY
-,TRBJ2-6,TRBV29-1,SVDRPGANVLT
once,TRBJ2-1,TRBV7-2,ASSWGLAGAREQF
-,TRBJ2-2,TRBV5-1,ASSLMGARSGELF
few,TRBJ2-1,TRBV2,ASSDGGAYNEPF
few,TRBJ2-7,TRBV6-6,ASRPQGAEQY
-,TRBJ2-1,TRBV9,ASSVFAAYNEQF
-,TRBJ1-5,TRBV7-9,ASSLHGTDSNQPQH
-,TRBJ1-1,TRBV5-1,ASRWTTGGTEAF
-,TRBJ1-5,TRBV7-2,ASSIRGGSNQPQH
-,TRBJ2-5,TRBV5-1,ASSLAGLAGAGETQY
few,TRBJ1-2,TRBV28,ASTTLEAGDGYT
-,TRBJ2-2,TRBV10-3,AISESGQHTGELF
-,TRBJ2-1,TRBV4-1,ASSHKGGGDHNEQF
-,TRBJ1-2,TRBV11-2,ASSLDHYGYT
-,TRBJ2-1,TRBV5-6,ASSDTQGGPYNEQF
-,TRBJ2-7,TRBV5-6,ASSLGASGGSEQY
-,TRBJ1-6,TRBV27,ASSFDREGNSPLH
few,TRBJ2-5,TRBV7-5,ARSFGQGKY
-,TRBJ1-5,TRBV27,ASSLSRVVGQPQH
-,TRBJ1-5,TRBV4-1,ASSQEEDQPQH
few,TRBJ1-4,TRBV5-1,ASIKTGIKQGKVTNEKLF
-,TRBJ1-3,TRBV15,ATSPPRTLGNTIY
-,TRBJ2-3,TRBV4-3,ASSQDRGIGFTDTQY
few,TRBJ1-1,TRBV6-5,ASSYTGTEEAF
-,TRBJ2-3,TRBV29-1,SSRTGGDTDTQY
-,TRBJ2-7,TRBV6-5,ASSKQGFGYEQY
-,TRBJ1-4,TRBV7-2,ASSARPRANEKLF
-,TRBJ2-3,TRBV7-9,ASSQTSGGIKITDTQY
-,TRBJ1-2,TRBV4-3,ASSQDIGPTGGYT
-,TRBJ1-3,TRBV5-4,ASSLKGGAGNTIY
-,TRBJ2-2,TRBV5-8,ASSHRNTGELF
-,TRBJ1-2,TRBV5-6,ASSRTGLHGYT
-,TRBJ2-6,TRBV5-5,ASSLARTSGANVLT
few,TRBJ2-7,TRBV5-6,ASSLIKGYEQY
-,TRBJ2-5,TRBV7-7,ASSSPEGEETQY
-,TRBJ2-5,TRBV28,ASSRTGEETQY